This T cell receptor (beta chain) was obtained from a study of T cells after yellow fever vaccination (dated by TCRdb to between 2018 and 2021). Looking at the study overall: The SMART-Seq v4 Ultra Low Input RNA kit was used to prepare libraries from fractions with low cell numbers. To follow T-cell clones before and after both primary and booster YFV17D yellow fever vaccination, bulk TCR alpha and beta repertoires underwent longitudinal sequencing. Two healthy male donors, one aged 18 to 30 and one aged 30 to 40 years, made up the cohort. Bulk PBMC replicates and cell subsets were isolated from blood drawn at multiple timepoints before and after both primary and secondary immunization.

This clonotype was detected many times. The antigen it binds to is not known. Per-nucleotide qualities are absent, and no much larger clonotype sits a single base away. TCR cDNA was synthesized by 5'RACE template switching, through which a universal primer site and unique molecular identifiers were introduced. cDNA synthesis was primed from both the TCR alpha and TCR beta constant segments. Library amplification involved two PCR steps, and the second step added sample barcodes and sequencing adapters. Sequencing of libraries was performed on Illumina HiSeq 2500 (2x100 bp) or NovaSeq (2x150 bp). Processing in the source paper ran as follows. Demultiplexing of reads and collapsing into UMI consensus sequences were performed with MIGEC, and V(D)J alignment was carried out with MiXCR. Vaccine-responding clonotypes were identified with edgeR using replicate PBMC samples, with FDR below 0.01 and a log2 fold change above 5 up to day 15 being required. Bulk clonotypes were assigned CD4 or CD8 identity according to which sequenced CD4 or CD8 repertoire held them at higher abundance. The public sequencing data were trimmed at Q25 with fastp and processed into clonotypes with MiXCR by TCRdb, which kept only in-frame beta chains. Rows are combined by CDR3 protein, so each entry shows the most common genes and DNA. The V and J calls and clone size are TCRdb's, not the authors'. The table for this sample lists roughly 79,000 distinct CDR3 sequences; around 7.8% of them were counted only once. The biggest ten clones account for about 27% of the sample.

Results and caveats for the whole study, not just this receptor: A small share of clonotypes occurred in both CD4 and CD8 compartments, likely arising from convergent recombination. After the booster, most of the clones that had expanded following primary vaccination were detected again (roughly 97% of CD4 and around nine tenths of CD8), which suggests that memory was broadly maintained. Only a couple of donors were included in the study, so the extent to which the findings can be generalized is limited. The secondary T-cell response was found to be weaker but faster than the primary response, with a peak reached on day 5 rather than on day 15. Computational filtering was required because FACS-sorted repertoires could contain abundant contaminating clonotypes from the bulk population.

The sample's treatment or condition label, in plain terms: live attenuated yellow fever vaccine strain. A standard Ficoll-Paque protocol was used to isolate PBMCs from peripheral blood. CD4 and CD8 T-cell fractions were isolated with Dynabeads CD4 and CD8 positive selection kits. TriZol was used to extract RNA from bulk PBMCs, CD4 and CD8 fractions, and dextramer-positive and dextramer-negative fractions. The germline V gene yields MGHRA for CDR1 and YSYEKL for CDR2. The CDR3 has 15 amino acids, counting the end cysteine and phenylalanine. The read is trimmed to its CDR3 DNA, 45 bases read in frame from base 1. The junction shows trimming of 0 bases on V and 7 bases on J, plus 12 bases between the germline ends.

The sequence was obtained from a man between 18 and 29 years old who received the YFV17D yellow fever vaccine. Source: CD8+ T cells sorted from PBMCs, taken 10 days after the first yellow fever vaccination. This chain joins TRBV4-1 to TRBJ1-4; the D gene identity is not certain. The CDR3 protein sequence reads: CASSQEYSNLEKLFF. The bases read TGCGCCAGCAGCCAAGAGTACAGTAATCTTGAAAAACTGTTTTTT.